This entry lists 19 T cell receptor beta chains sequenced from one sample in a study of CD8 T cells in ankylosing spondylitis. TCRdb reanalysed the 5' RACE reads using MiXCR and keeps one entry per CDR3 protein. In the table there are about 500,000 distinct CDR3 sequences, more than 9.5% of which are singletons. These receptors have no identified antigens. Study-level findings and limits: Made up of about eight highly homologous variants, a TCR beta motif appeared characteristic of ankylosing spondylitis blood.

Sequencing was done on a sample of blood, either unsorted or a sorted T cell fraction (not recorded which). The receptors derive from a male donor with ankylosing spondylitis.

This clonotype was seen a handful of times. This chain links TRBV19 with TRBJ2-1, with D maybe TRBD2 (6 bases). Germline CDR1 is LNHDA and CDR2 is SQIVND (reference sequence). The V gene lost 3 bases and the J gene lost 5 bases, with 11 bases spanning the gap. The CDR3 covers 14 residues. CDR3 amino acids: CASSISSADNEQFF. CDR3 DNA sequence: TGTGCCAGTAGTATCTCTAGCGCGGACAATGAGCAGTTCTTC.

This clonotype was seen repeatedly, ten times or more. V is TRBV24-1 and J is TRBJ1-2, with a possible D match to TRBD1 (5 bases). V was shortened by 1 base and J by 4 bases, with 12 bases between the two germline ends. In germline, CDR1 is KGHDR, CDR2 SFDVKD. The length of the CDR3 is 15 residues. The CDR3 is CATSDFRGELYGYTF. The CDR3 region has the DNA TGTGCCACCAGTGATTTCCGGGGCGAACTCTATGGCTACACCTTC.

This clonotype was observed a few times. This chain uses TRBV20-1 with TRBJ2-7; D gene uncertain. CDR1 is DFQATT, CDR2 SNEGSKA, per germline (reference sequence). V lost 7 bases, J lost 1 base, and 8 bases lay in between. The CDR3 has 11 amino acids. The DNA of the CDR3 is TGCAGTGTCCAGTCTTCCTACGAGCAGTACTTC. Its translation: CSVQSSYEQYF.

Only a few counts were recorded for this clonotype. V gene TRBV5-6 combines with J gene TRBJ1-6; the D gene is possibly TRBD1 (6 bases). V gave up 1 base and J gave up 14 bases, with 16 bases separating them. This CDR3 region has 14 residues. Looked up from germline, CDR1 is SGHDT and CDR2 is YYEEEE. DNA for the CDR3: TGTGCCAGCAGCTTGCCTAACGGACAGCGATCCCTCCACTTT. Protein: CASSLPNGQRSLHF.

The V call is TRBV10-3, the J call TRBJ1-3; D is uncertain. The CDR3 covers 14 residues. CDR1 and CDR2 from the germline V gene are ENHRY and SYGVKD. V was cut by 10 bases and J by 0 bases, with 13 bases left in between. This CDR3 is CATSGPVSGNTIYF. CDR3 in DNA: TGTGCCACCTCCGGGCCTGTCTCTGGAAACACCATATATTTT.

This clonotype was observed a handful of times. The CDR3 sequence is CSASQGKGTGELFF. Written as DNA, the CDR3 is TGCAGTGCCTCACAGGGGAAAGGCACCGGGGAGCTGTTTTTT. The rearrangement joins TRBV20-1 to TRBJ2-2, with 7 positions matching TRBD1. V lost 6 bases, J lost 4 bases, and 8 bases stayed unmatched. The V gene's germline CDR1 is DFQATT and CDR2 SNEGSKA (reference sequence). The CDR3 totals 14 residues.

Ten or more counts support this clonotype. The V and J genes are TRBV5-1 and TRBJ2-1; D unclear. Between the trimmed V and J ends, which lost 4 bases and 8 bases, there was a span of 13 bases. From germline, CDR1 is SGHRS and CDR2 YFSETQ. The CDR3 is 13 residues long. The CDR3 spells CASSPGLGDEQFF. The DNA for the CDR3 is TGCGCCAGCAGCCCCGGTTTGGGCGATGAGCAGTTCTTC.

This clonotype was detected only once. The chain uses TRBV10-2 and TRBJ2-2, with unresolved D. The V gene's germline CDR1 is WSHSY and CDR2 SAAADI. Between the trimmed V and J ends, which lost 10 bases and 0 bases, there was a span of 12 bases. The CDR3 loop spans 14 amino acids. The CDR3 is CATRTQTNTGELFF. The DNA of the CDR3 is TGCGCCACCCGGACGCAGACGAACACCGGGGAGCTGTTTTTT.

The genes are TRBV6-6 and TRBJ2-1; D possibly uses TRBD1 or TRBD2 (5 bases each). CDR3 length: 13 residues. Trimming took off 7 bases at V and 8 bases at J, with 15 bases between the two ends. Germline assignment: CDR1 MNHNY and CDR2 SVGAGI (reference sequence). The CDR3 loop is CASNLNGADEQFF. DNA for the CDR3: TGTGCCAGCAACCTAAACGGGGCGGATGAGCAGTTCTTC.

V is TRBV11-3 and J is TRBJ2-1; tentatively, D is TRBD1 or TRBD2 (5 bases each). Per the germline V gene, CDR1 is SGHNT and CDR2 is YENEEA. The length of the CDR3 is 15 residues. The V and J ends lost 2 bases and 6 bases respectively, with 14 bases between them. The CDR3, as DNA: TGTGCCAGCAGCTTATCGGGACCACGTCGCAATGAGCAGTTCTTC. Its protein is CASSLSGPRRNEQFF.

To note about this clonotype: This CDR3 is missing its conserved last phenylalanine or tryptophan, likely due to a read error. This chain uses TRBV29-1 with TRBJ2-5; the D gene is possibly TRBD1 (6 bases). The CDR3 sequence is 12 residues long. From germline, CDR1 is SQVTM and CDR2 ANQGSEA. Deletions cut 0 bases from V and 7 bases from J, with 9 bases between. The CDR3 region is CSVEETGGTQYI. CDR3 sequence (DNA): TGCAGCGTTGAAGAGACAGGAGGGACCCAGTACATC.

This clonotype has a handful of counts. The V and J genes are TRBV25-1 and TRBJ2-3; no clear D gene. The germline gives CDR1 MGHDK, CDR2 SYGVNS. This CDR3 spans 14 amino acids. Trimming left V 6 bases short and J 0 bases short, with 10 bases between. CDR3 region: CASSRTQSTDTQYF. CDR3 coding DNA: TGTGCCAGCAGCCGAACACAAAGCACAGATACGCAGTATTTT.

At least ten counts were recorded for this clonotype. The CDR3 region has the DNA TGTGCCAGCAGTTTACGGGGGAGGAACACCGGGGAGCTGTTTTTT. Translated: CASSLRGRNTGELFF. The chain combines TRBV27 with TRBJ2-2, with D tentatively TRBD2 (6 bases). In germline, CDR1 is MNHEY, CDR2 SMNVEV (reference sequence). The CDR3 spans 15 residues. V was shortened by 2 bases and J by 1 base, with 8 bases between the two germline ends.

This clonotype occurred a few times. V is TRBV3-1 and J is TRBJ2-7; no clear D. Between the trimmed V and J ends, which lost 7 bases and 4 bases, there was a span of 17 bases. The CDR3 length is 14 residues. CDR1 and CDR2 from the germline V gene are LGHDT and YNNKEL (reference sequence). The CDR3 nucleotides read TGTGCCAGCACCTCCGGGCCTGGGCCATACGAGCAGTACTTC. This translates into CASTSGPGPYEQYF.

The CDR3 is CASRGTGGSNEKLFF. The DNA for the CDR3 is TGTGCCAGCAGGGGGACAGGGGGTAGTAATGAAAAACTGTTTTTT. This chain connects TRBV6-1 to TRBJ1-4, with 11 nucleotides matching TRBD1. The germline V gene has CDR1 MNHNS and CDR2 SASEGT. The ends lost 6 bases at V and 4 bases at J; junction bases unmatched: 4. The CDR3 has 15 residues.

This clonotype came up a few times. The chain recombines TRBV19 with TRBJ1-6; 8 positions agree with TRBD1. The CDR3 runs 18 residues. With V trimmed by 2 bases and J by 11 bases, 17 bases remained unmatched. The germline V gene encodes CDR1 LNHDA and CDR2 SQIVND (reference sequence). CDR3 DNA: TGTGCCAGTAGTATAACTCCGGGACAGGTCCCGTTATTGACACCCCTCCACTTT. Translating gives CASSITPGQVPLLTPLHF.

The chain joins TRBV7-2 to TRBJ2-2; TRBD2 matches 7 bases. CDR1 is SGHTA and CDR2 is FQGNSA in the germline V gene. V was pared by 5 bases and J by 5 bases, with 8 bases of the junction left unmatched. This CDR3 has 15 residues. CDR3 DNA sequence: TGTGCCAGCAGCCCCGGGACTATAGAAACCGGGGAGCTGTTTTTT. It specifies CASSPGTIETGELFF.

The gene calls are TRBV27 and TRBJ1-1, with D possibly being TRBD1 (6 bases). This CDR3 comprises 16 residues. Germline assignment: CDR1 MNHEY and CDR2 SMNVEV (reference sequence). Trimming removed 3 bases at V and 0 bases at J, with 14 bases between. CDR3 DNA: TGTGCCAGCAGTTTTCGGGACAACGGCCTGAACACTGAAGCTTTCTTT. Amino acid sequence: CASSFRDNGLNTEAFF.

V usage is TRBV27 and J usage is TRBJ2-2; D may correspond to TRBD1 or TRBD2 (5 bases each). This CDR3 region has 17 residues. Germline assignment: CDR1 MNHEY and CDR2 SMNVEV (reference sequence). V gave up 2 bases and J gave up 4 bases, with 17 bases separating them. The CDR3 is CASSLEGWGSGTGELFF. CDR3 nucleotides: TGTGCCAGCAGTTTAGAAGGGTGGGGGTCCGGCACCGGGGAGCTGTTTTTT.